The text below deals with one T cell receptor beta chain. Germline-derived CDR1 and CDR2 are MDHEN and SYDVKM. The V end was cut by 6 bases, the J end by 2 bases, with 8 bases between. The CDR3 is 13 amino acids. These data come from a study of blood T cell repertoires in COVID-19. About the research overall: The United States, Italy and Spain provided the acute and convalescent COVID-19 samples. Nucleic acid was either cDNA or gDNA, and it came from T cells, B-cell-depleted T cells, or PBMCs.

Original analysis: Amplification from reference gene primers served as the basis for estimated nucleated cell counts. The method was immunoSEQ multiplex PCR; TCRdb's version includes in-frame clones alone and lacks a portion of them. D and trimming were read from the DNA, whereas the V and J calls and clone size are those reported in that table. The sample carries 140,000 to 150,000 clones, about 82% recorded once. Input material: peripheral blood. The clonotype was recovered from a woman in her 40s with active or convalescent COVID-19. The V gene is TRBV28, the J gene TRBJ1-5; D call uncertain. CDR3 region: CASRLSGNQPQHF. Written as DNA, the CDR3 is TGTGCCAGCAGGTTGTCGGGCAATCAGCCCCAGCATTTT.